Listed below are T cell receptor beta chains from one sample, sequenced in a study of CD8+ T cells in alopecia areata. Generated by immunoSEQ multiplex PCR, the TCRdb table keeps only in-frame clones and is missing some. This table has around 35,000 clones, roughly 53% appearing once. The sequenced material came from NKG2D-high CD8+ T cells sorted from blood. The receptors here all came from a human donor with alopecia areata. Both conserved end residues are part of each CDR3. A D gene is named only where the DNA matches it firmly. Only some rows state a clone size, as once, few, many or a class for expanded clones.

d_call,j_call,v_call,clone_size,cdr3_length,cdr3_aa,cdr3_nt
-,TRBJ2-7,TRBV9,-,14,CASSVQQASYEQYF,TGTGCCAGCAGCGTTCAACAGGCCTCCTACGAGCAGTACTTC
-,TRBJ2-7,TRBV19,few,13,CASSPRDWPEQYF,TGTGCCAGTAGTCCCCGGGACTGGCCCGAGCAGTACTTC
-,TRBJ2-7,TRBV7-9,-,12,CASSPAGSEQYF,TGTGCCAGCAGCCCAGCGGGCTCCGAGCAGTACTTC
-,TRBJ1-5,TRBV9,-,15,CASSRPDGSNQPQHF,TGTGCCAGCAGCCGCCCTGATGGGAGCAATCAGCCCCAGCATTTT
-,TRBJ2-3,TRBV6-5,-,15,CASSYSLGVADTQYF,TGTGCCAGCAGTTACTCCCTGGGAGTGGCAGATACGCAGTATTTT
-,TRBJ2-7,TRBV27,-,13,CASSLGGDYEQYF,TGTGCCAGCAGTTTAGGCGGAGATTACGAGCAGTACTTC
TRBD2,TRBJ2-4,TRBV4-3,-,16,CASSQDRLAGAHIQYF,TGCGCCAGCAGCCAAGATCGGCTAGCGGGAGCGCACATTCAGTACTTC
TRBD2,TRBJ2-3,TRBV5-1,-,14,CVSSGGSSTDTQYF,TGCGTTTCAAGCGGGGGGTCGAGCACAGATACGCAGTATTTT
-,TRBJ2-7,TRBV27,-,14,CASSFGRNSYEQYF,TGTGCCAGCAGTTTTGGTAGGAACTCCTACGAGCAGTACTTC
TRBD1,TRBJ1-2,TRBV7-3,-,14,CASSLGGTNYGYTF,TGTGCCAGCAGTCTAGGGGGCACTAACTATGGCTACACCTTC
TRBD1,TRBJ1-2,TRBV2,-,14,CASRPGQSNYGYTF,TGTGCCAGCAGACCGGGACAGTCTAACTATGGCTACACCTTC
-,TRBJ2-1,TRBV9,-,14,CASSWTDNTHEQFF,TGTGCCAGCAGCTGGACAGATAATACACATGAGCAGTTCTTC
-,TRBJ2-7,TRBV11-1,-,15,CASSFRDFGSYEQYF,TGTGCCAGCAGCTTCCGGGACTTTGGCTCCTACGAGCAGTACTTC
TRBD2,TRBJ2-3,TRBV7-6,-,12,CASSPGGDTQYF,TGTGCCAGCAGCCCGGGGGGTGATACGCAGTATTTT
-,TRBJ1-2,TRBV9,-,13,CASSEDSSFGYTF,TGTGCCAGCAGCGAGGACAGCTCGTTCGGCTACACCTTC
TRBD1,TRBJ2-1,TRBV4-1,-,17,CASSPGGGQGSYNEQFF,TGCGCCAGCAGCCCGGGGGGAGGACAGGGGTCCTACAATGAGCAGTTCTTC
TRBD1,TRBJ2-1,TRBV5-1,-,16,CASTGTGREFYNEQFF,TGCGCCAGCACCGGGACAGGGCGTGAATTCTACAATGAGCAGTTCTTC
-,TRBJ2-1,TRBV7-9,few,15,CASSVYGGPNNEQFF,TGTGCCAGCAGCGTTTACGGGGGGCCGAACAATGAGCAGTTCTTC
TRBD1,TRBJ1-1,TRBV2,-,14,CASSLGQGKTEAFF,TGTGCCAGCAGTTTGGGACAGGGGAAAACCGAAGCTTTCTTT
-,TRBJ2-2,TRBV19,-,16,CASTPDDGKNTGELFF,TGTGCCAGTACGCCCGACGACGGAAAGAACACCGGGGAGCTGTTTTTT
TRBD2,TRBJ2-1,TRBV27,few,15,CASSLEPSGYNEQFF,TGTGCCAGCAGTTTAGAGCCTAGCGGATACAATGAGCAGTTCTTC
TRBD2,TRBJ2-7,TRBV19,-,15,CASAPGLGTSYEQYF,TGTGCCAGCGCCCCGGGACTAGGAACGTCATACGAGCAGTACTTC
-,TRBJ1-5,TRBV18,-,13,CASSREAGQPQHF,TGTGCCAGCTCACGGGAGGCAGGTCAGCCCCAGCATTTT
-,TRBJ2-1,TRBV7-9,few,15,CASRYPGARPDEQFF,TGTGCCAGCAGGTACCCAGGGGCCCGTCCCGATGAGCAGTTCTTC
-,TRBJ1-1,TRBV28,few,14,CASSPTPMNTEAFF,TGTGCCAGCAGTCCTACCCCTATGAACACTGAAGCTTTCTTT
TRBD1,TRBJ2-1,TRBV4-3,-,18,CASSREGDRGHSYNEQFF,TGCGCCAGCAGCCGAGAAGGAGACAGGGGGCACTCCTACAATGAGCAGTTCTTC
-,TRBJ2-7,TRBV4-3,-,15,CASSQDEGSSYEQYF,TGCGCCAGCAGCCAAGATGAGGGGAGCTCCTACGAGCAGTACTTC
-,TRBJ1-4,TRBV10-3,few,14,CASESGRGNEKLFF,TGTGCCAGCGAGTCAGGGAGGGGTAATGAAAAACTGTTTTTT
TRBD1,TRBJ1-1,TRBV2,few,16,CASNLGQGKYNTEAFF,TGTGCCAGCAACTTAGGACAGGGGAAATACAACACTGAAGCTTTCTTT
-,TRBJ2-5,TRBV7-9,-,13,CASSLTGRWTQYF,TGTGCCAGCAGCCTGACAGGGAGGTGGACCCAGTACTTC
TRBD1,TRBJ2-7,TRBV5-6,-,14,CASAFGTGATEQYF,TGTGCCAGCGCTTTCGGGACAGGAGCCACCGAGCAGTACTTC
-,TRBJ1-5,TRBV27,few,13,CASSIGTGQPQHF,TGTGCCAGCAGTATCGGGACGGGTCAGCCCCAGCATTTT
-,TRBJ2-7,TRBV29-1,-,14,CSVAGAGISYEQYF,TGCAGCGTTGCCGGGGCAGGGATCTCCTACGAGCAGTACTTC
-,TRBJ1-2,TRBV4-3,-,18,CASSQGEGRGLVDAGYTF,TGCGCCAGCAGCCAAGGGGAGGGCAGGGGCCTCGTTGATGCTGGCTACACCTTC
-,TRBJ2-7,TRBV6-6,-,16,CASSYPAGGTTYEQYF,TGTGCCAGCAGTTACCCCGCCGGAGGAACTACCTACGAGCAGTACTTC
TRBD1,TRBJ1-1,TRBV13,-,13,CASSTGRDTEAFF,TGTGCCAGCTCGACAGGGAGGGACACTGAAGCTTTCTTT
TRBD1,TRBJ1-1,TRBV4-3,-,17,CASSQDWTGMVNTEAFF,TGCGCCAGCAGCCAAGACTGGACAGGGATGGTGAACACTGAAGCTTTCTTT
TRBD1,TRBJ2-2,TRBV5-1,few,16,CASSLRTGERTGELFF,TGCGCCAGCAGCCTGAGGACAGGGGAGCGAACCGGGGAGCTGTTTTTT
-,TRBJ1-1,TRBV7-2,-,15,CASSSTLDSNTEAFF,TGTGCCAGCAGCTCTACGCTAGACAGTAACACTGAAGCTTTCTTT
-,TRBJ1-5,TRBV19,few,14,CASSIAYLGQPQHF,TGTGCCAGTAGTATAGCCTACCTTGGGCAGCCCCAGCATTTT
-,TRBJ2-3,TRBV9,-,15,CASSVGLASTDTQYF,TGTGCCAGCAGCGTAGGCTTAGCTAGCACAGATACGCAGTATTTT
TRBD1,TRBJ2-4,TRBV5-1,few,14,CASSPGQGENIQYF,TGCGCCAGCAGCCCGGGACAGGGAGAAAACATTCAGTACTTC
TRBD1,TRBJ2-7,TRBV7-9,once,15,CASSSAGTGPYEQYF,TGTGCCAGCAGCTCAGCCGGGACAGGGCCCTACGAGCAGTACTTC
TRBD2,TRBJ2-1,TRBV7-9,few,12,CAPGLVENEQFF,TGTGCCCCGGGACTAGTTGAAAATGAGCAGTTCTTC
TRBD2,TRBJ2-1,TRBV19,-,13,CASSLGLAGVRFF,TGTGCCAGTAGCTTGGGACTAGCGGGAGTAAGGTTCTTC
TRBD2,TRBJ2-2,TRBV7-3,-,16,CASSTPLAEDTGELFF,TGTGCCAGCAGCACCCCCCTAGCGGAGGACACCGGGGAGCTGTTTTTT